This T cell receptor beta chain was observed in a study of tumor and adjacent non-tumor tissue in lung cancer. RNA was extracted from bulk tissue without any cell sorting. The CDR3 length is 15 residues. CDR1 and CDR2 (germline): MNHEY, SVGAGI. Between the trimmed V and J ends, which lost 6 bases and 9 bases, there was a span of 21 bases. TCRbeta libraries were built with three rounds of nested PCR, modified from ARM-PCR. TCRdb reprocessed the multiplex PCR reads via MiXCR and lists one record per CDR3 protein. The sample consists of 65,000 to 95,000 distinct CDR3 sequences, over 80% of them appearing once.

The receptor was isolated from a woman aged 50 to 60 with non-small cell lung cancer. V gene TRBV6-5 combines with J gene TRBJ2-1; no clear D gene. What was sequenced was lung tumor tissue. The DNA of the CDR3 is TGTGCCAGCAGAATCCGGGCTAGTGGGTCGGGTGAGCAGTTCTTC. This sequence encodes CASRIRASGSGEQFF.